The rows below give T cell receptor beta chains drawn from one sample of a study of T-cell reconstitution after alpha-beta-depleted transplantation in children. MiXCR was run by TCRdb on the PCR reads, yielding one entry per CDR3 protein. The profile shows about 600,000 distinct CDR3 sequences, about 11% of them singletons. The input for sequencing was PBMCs from the stem cell graft donor, taken from the stem cell graft. All receptors derive from a human donor who donated a stem cell graft to a child with acute myeloid leukemia. Each CDR3 is given with its conserved first and last residue. D genes are given only for firm matches. Size values are once, few and many counts, or a class for expanded clones, and some rows have none.

v_call	d_call	clone_size	j_call	cdr3_nt	cdr3_aa
TRBV10-3	NA	few	TRBJ2-7	TGTGCCATCAGGGGGGTCTACGAGCAGTACTTC	CAIRGVYEQYF
TRBV10-3	TRBD2	NA	TRBJ2-1	TGTGCCATCAGTGAGTCGTTGACCAGCGGGGGGAATGAGCAGTTCTTC	CAISESLTSGGNEQFF
TRBV24-1	NA	few	TRBJ2-7	TGTGCCACCAGTGATGTACAATACAGGGATCCCCTCGGGGAGCAGTACTTC	CATSDVQYRDPLGEQYF
TRBV6-7	TRBD2	NA	TRBJ2-1	TGTGCCAGCAGTTACATTGGACTAGCGGGGAGAAGTAGGGATGAGCAGTTCTTC	CASSYIGLAGRSRDEQFF
TRBV5-1	NA	many	TRBJ2-4	TGCGCCAGCAGCCCCTATGAAGCCAAAAACATTCAGTACTTC	CASSPYEAKNIQYF
TRBV7-2	TRBD2	NA	TRBJ2-1	TGTGCCAGCACCCAGTCCTTTAGCGGGAGGGGAGAGACCCAGTTCTTC	CASTQSFSGRGETQFF
TRBV20-1	TRBD2	NA	TRBJ2-3	TGCAGTGCTAGCCAATTAGCGGGAGCCACAGATACGCAGTATTTT	CSASQLAGATDTQYF
TRBV27	NA	NA	TRBJ2-5	TGTGCCAGCAGTGCCAGGACTACGGAGACCCAGTACTTC	CASSARTTETQYF
TRBV12-3/TRBV12-4	NA	few	TRBJ1-3	TGTGCCAGCAGGTCGTTCTCCAGCTCTGGAAACACCATATATTTT	CASRSFSSSGNTIYF
TRBV28	NA	NA	TRBJ2-3	TGTGCCAGCAGTTTATCCGGGACACGAAGCACAGATACGCAGTATTTT	CASSLSGTRSTDTQYF
TRBV20-1	NA	few	TRBJ1-5	TGCAGTGCTAGGGTGGAGGGAAATCAGCCCCAGCATTTT	CSARVEGNQPQHF
TRBV12-3/TRBV12-4	NA	NA	TRBJ1-1	TGTGCCAGCAGTTTAACAGGGATCAGCACTGAAGCTTTCTTT	CASSLTGISTEAFF
TRBV6-2/TRBV6-3	NA	NA	TRBJ1-1	TGTGCCAGCAGTATTCCCCTCCGGTTTGACACTGAAGCTTTCTTT	CASSIPLRFDTEAFF
TRBV7-9	NA	NA	TRBJ1-1	TGTGCCAGCAGCTTAAAGGGCAGGGGAGAAGCTTTCTTT	CASSLKGRGEAFF
TRBV18	NA	NA	TRBJ2-6	TGTGCCAGCTCAAACAGGGAGACTGGGGCCAACGTCCTGACTTTC	CASSNRETGANVLTF
TRBV20-1	NA	few	TRBJ2-7	TGCAGTGCTAGTAGCCAGAGCCTCTCCTACGAGCAGTACTTC	CSASSQSLSYEQYF
TRBV28	TRBD2	few	TRBJ2-7	TGTGCCAGCAGTTCTCCATCTAGCGGGAGTTTCTACGAGCAGTACTTC	CASSSPSSGSFYEQYF
TRBV18	NA	many	TRBJ1-1	TGTGCCAGCTCACCACTGTCCGGTTCGAACACTGAAGCTTTCTTT	CASSPLSGSNTEAFF
TRBV29-1	NA	NA	TRBJ2-1	TGCAGCGTTGATGCTTGGAACAATGAGCAGTTCTTC	CSVDAWNNEQFF
TRBV6-5	NA	few	TRBJ2-1	TGTGCCAGCAGTTACTCGTCGGACCTAAGGAATGAGCAGTTCTTC	CASSYSSDLRNEQFF
TRBV4-3	NA	NA	TRBJ2-2	TGCGCCAGCAGCCAAGACCTCCCGCCTGACACCGGGGAGCTGTTTTTT	CASSQDLPPDTGELFF
TRBV7-9	NA	few	TRBJ2-3	TGTGCCAGCAGCCGCATAAGGGGCGGCGCAGATACGCAGTATTTT	CASSRIRGGADTQYF
TRBV5-1	NA	few	TRBJ1-5	TGCGCCAGCAGCGGGGGAGGGGTCGGACAGCCCCAGCATTTT	CASSGGGVGQPQHF
TRBV2	NA	NA	TRBJ1-5	TGTGCCAGCACCCAAGGAGTGGGGCCCCAGCATTTT	CASTQGVGPQHF